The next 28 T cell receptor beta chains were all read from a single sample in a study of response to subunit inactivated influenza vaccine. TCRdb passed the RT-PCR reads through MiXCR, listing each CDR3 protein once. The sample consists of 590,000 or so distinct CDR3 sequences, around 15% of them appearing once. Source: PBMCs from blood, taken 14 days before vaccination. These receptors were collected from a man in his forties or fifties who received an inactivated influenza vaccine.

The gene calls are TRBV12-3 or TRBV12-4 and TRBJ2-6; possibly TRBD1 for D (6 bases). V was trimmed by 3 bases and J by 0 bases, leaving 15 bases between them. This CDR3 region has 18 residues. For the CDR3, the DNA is TGTGCCAGCAGTTTTCATGGACAGACCAACTCTGGGGCCAACGTCCTGACTTTC. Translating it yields CASSFHGQTNSGANVLTF.

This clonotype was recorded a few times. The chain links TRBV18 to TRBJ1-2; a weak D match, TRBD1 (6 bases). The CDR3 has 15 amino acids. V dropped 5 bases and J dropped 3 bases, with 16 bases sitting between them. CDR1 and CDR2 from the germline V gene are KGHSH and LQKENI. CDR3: CASSARTAEYYGYTF. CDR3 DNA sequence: TGTGCCAGCTCAGCCAGGACAGCGGAATACTATGGCTACACCTTC.

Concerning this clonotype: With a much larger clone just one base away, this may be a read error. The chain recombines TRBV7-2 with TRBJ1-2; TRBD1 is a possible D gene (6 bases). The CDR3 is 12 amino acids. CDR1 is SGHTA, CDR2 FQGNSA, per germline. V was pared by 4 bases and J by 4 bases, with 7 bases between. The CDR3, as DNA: TGTGCCAGCAGCTGGGACATCTATGGCTACACCTTC. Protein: CASSWDIYGYTF.

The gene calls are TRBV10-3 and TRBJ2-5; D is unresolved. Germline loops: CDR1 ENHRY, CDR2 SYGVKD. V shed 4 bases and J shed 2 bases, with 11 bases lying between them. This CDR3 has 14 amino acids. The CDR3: CAISVAGTQETQYF. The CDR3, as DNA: TGTGCCATCAGTGTAGCCGGAACGCAAGAGACCCAGTACTTC.

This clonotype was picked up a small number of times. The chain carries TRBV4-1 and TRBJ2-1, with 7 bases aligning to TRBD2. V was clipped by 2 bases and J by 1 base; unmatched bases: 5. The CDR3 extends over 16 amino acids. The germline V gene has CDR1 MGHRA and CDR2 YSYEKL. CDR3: CASSQLTSVSYNEQFF. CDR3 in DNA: TGCGCCAGCAGCCAACTCACTAGCGTATCCTACAATGAGCAGTTCTTC.

The CDR3 region is CASSQDRGARFIYGYTF. The CDR3, as DNA: TGTGCCAGCAGTCAGGACAGGGGCGCGCGGTTTATCTATGGCTACACCTTC. The J gene is TRBJ1-2, the V gene TRBV2; 9 bases fit TRBD1. The CDR3 extends over 17 amino acids. V was clipped by 5 bases and J by 4 bases; unmatched bases: 14. Germline loops: CDR1 SNHLY, CDR2 FYNNEI.

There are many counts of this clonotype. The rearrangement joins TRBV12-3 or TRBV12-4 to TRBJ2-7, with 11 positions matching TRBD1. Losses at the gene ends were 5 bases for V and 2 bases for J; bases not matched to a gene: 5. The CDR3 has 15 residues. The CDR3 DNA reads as TGTGCCAGCAGTCGCCCGGGACAGGGGGCCTACGAGCAGTACTTC. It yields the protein CASSRPGQGAYEQYF.

CDR3 amino acids: CASSLVGGMNTGELFF. CDR3 in DNA: TGTGCCAGCAGCTTAGTTGGGGGAATGAACACCGGGGAGCTGTTTTTT. The rearrangement joins TRBV7-8 to TRBJ2-2; D may match TRBD1 or TRBD2 (5 bases each). V gave up 1 base and J gave up 1 base, with 10 bases separating them. Per the germline V gene, CDR1 is SGHVS and CDR2 is FQNEAQ. The CDR3 loop spans 16 amino acids.

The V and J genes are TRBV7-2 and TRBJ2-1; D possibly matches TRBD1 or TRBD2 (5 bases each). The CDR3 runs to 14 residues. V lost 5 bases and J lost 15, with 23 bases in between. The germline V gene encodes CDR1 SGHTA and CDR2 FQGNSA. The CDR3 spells CASSSLKNGGMAFF. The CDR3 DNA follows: TGTGCCAGCAGCAGCCTTAAAAATGGGGGAATGGCGTTCTTC.

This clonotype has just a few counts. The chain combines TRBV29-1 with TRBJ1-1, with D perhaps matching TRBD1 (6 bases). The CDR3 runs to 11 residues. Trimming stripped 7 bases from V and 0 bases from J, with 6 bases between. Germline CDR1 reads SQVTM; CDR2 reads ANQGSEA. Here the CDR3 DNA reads TGCAGCGGGGACATGAACACTGAAGCTTTCTTT. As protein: CSGDMNTEAFF.

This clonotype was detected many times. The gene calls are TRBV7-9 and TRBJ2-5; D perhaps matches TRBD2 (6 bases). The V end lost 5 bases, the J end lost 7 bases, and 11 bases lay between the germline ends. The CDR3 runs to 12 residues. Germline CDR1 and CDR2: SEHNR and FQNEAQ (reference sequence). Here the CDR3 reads CASSGQGGTQYF. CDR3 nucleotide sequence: TGTGCCAGCAGCGGCCAGGGAGGGACCCAGTACTTC.

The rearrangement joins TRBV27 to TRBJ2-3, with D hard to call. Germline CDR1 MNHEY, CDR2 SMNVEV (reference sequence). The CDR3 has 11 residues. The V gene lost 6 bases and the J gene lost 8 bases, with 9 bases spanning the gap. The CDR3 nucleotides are TGTGCCAGCAGAGGGTTCGGTACGCAGTATTTT. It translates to CASRGFGTQYF.

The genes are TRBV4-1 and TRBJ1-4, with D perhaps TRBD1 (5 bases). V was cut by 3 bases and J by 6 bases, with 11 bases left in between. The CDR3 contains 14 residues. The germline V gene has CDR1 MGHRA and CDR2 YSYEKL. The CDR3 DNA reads TGCGCCAGCAGCCAGAACAGGATCTATGAAAAACTGTTTTTT. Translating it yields CASSQNRIYEKLFF.

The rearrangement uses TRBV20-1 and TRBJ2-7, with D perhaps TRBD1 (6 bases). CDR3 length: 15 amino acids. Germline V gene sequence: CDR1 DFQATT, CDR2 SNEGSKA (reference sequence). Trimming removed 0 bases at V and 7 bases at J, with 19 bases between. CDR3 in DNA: TGCAGTGCTAGAGATTCGGACAGCCCTCTGGGGGAGCAGTACTTC. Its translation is CSARDSDSPLGEQYF.

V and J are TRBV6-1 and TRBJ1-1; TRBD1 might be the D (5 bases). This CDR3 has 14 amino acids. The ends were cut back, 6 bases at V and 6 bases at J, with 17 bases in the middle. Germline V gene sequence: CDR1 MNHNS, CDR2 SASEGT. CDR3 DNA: TGTGCCAGCAGCCGGACACCAAGGATCGCTGAAGCTTTCTTT. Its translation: CASSRTPRIAEAFF.

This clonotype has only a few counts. CDR3: CASSYSPLTDTQYF. Here the CDR3 DNA reads TGTGCCAGCAGTTACTCGCCCCTCACAGATACGCAGTATTTT. This sequence joins TRBV6-5 and TRBJ2-3; no definite D call. CDR1 is MNHEY, CDR2 SVGAGI, per germline. There are 14 residues in the CDR3. V lost 0 bases and J 2 bases, leaving 6 bases between the germline ends.

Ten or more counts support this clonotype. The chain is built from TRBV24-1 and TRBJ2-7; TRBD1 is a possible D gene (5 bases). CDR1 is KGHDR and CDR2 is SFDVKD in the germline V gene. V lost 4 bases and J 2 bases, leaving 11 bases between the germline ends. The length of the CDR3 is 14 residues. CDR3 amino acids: CATSDYRSPYEQYF. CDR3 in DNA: TGTGCCACCAGTGACTACAGGTCCCCCTACGAGCAGTACTTC.

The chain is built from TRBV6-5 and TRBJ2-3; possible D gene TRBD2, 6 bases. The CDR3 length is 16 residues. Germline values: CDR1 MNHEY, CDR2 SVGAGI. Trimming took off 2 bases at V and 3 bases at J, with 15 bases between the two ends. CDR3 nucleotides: TGTGCCAGCAGTTACCGCGGACGGGGAGGAACAGATACGCAGTATTTT. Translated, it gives CASSYRGRGGTDTQYF.

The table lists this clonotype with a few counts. The CDR3 DNA sequence: TGTGCCAGCAGTGGCTACAGGGGAAGTGAAGCTTTCTTT. Its protein is CASSGYRGSEAFF. The V call is TRBV6-1, the J call TRBJ1-1; 7 bases align to TRBD1. This CDR3 comprises 13 residues. V lost 4 bases and J lost 7; bases outside the gene matches: 6. Germline V gene lookup returns CDR1 MNHNS and CDR2 SASEGT.

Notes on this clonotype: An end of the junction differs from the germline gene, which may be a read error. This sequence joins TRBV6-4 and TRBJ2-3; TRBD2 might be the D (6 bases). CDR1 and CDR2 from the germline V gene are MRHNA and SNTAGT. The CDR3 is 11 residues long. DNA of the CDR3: TGTGCCAGCAGTGACGGATGGAGGGTTAGCTTT. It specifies CASSDGWRVSF.

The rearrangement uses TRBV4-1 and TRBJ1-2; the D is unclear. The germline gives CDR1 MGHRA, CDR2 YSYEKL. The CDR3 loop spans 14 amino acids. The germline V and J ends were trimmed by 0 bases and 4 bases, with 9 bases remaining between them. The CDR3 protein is CASSQDRVSYGYTF. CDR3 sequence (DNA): TGCGCCAGCAGCCAAGATCGGGTGAGCTATGGCTACACCTTC.

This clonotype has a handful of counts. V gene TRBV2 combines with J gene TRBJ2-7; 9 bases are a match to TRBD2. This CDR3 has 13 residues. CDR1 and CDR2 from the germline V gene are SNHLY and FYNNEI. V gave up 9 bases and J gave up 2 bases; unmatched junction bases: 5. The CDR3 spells CASRLAEPYEQYF. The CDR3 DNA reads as TGTGCCAGTAGACTAGCGGAACCCTACGAGCAGTACTTC.

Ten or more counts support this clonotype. The CDR3 nucleotides are TGTGCCAGCAGCCTTCTAGCGGGAGGCCACGAGCAGTACTTC. Protein: CASSLLAGGHEQYF. This sequence joins TRBV3-1 and TRBJ2-7, with 11 bases fitting TRBD2. CDR3 length: 14 residues. V shed 4 bases, J shed 5 bases, and the junction held 4 bases outside the gene matches. Germline-derived CDR1 and CDR2 are LGHDT and YNNKEL (reference sequence).

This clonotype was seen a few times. The CDR3 DNA sequence: TGCAGTGCTAAGGGGGACAGGGGAAGGGAGCAGTACTTC. It codes for CSAKGDRGREQYF. The gene calls are TRBV20-1 and TRBJ2-7; 10 bases agree with TRBD1. Germline V gives CDR1 DFQATT, CDR2 SNEGSKA (reference sequence). The CDR3 extends over 13 amino acids. V was pared by 4 bases and J by 7 bases, with 7 bases of the junction left unmatched.

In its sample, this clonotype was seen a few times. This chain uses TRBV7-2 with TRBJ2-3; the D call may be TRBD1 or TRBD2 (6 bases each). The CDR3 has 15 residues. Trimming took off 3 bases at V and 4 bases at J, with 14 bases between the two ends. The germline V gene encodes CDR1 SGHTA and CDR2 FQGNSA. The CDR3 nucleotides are TGTGCCAGCAGCTTGCGGGTCGGGGGCGCAGATACGCAGTATTTT. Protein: CASSLRVGGADTQYF.

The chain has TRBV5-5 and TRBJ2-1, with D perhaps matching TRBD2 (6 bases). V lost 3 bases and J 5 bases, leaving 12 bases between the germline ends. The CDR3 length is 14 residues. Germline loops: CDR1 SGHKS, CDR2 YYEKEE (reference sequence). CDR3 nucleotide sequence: TGTGCCAGCAGCTCTGGACTATTAAACAATGAGCAGTTCTTC. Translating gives CASSSGLLNNEQFF. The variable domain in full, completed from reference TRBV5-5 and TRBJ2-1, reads DAGVTQSPTHLIKTRGQQVTLRCSPISGHKSVSWYQQVLGQGPQFIFQYYEKEERGRGNFPDRFSARQFPNYSSELNVNALLLGDSALYLCASSSGLLNNEQFFGPGTRLTVL.

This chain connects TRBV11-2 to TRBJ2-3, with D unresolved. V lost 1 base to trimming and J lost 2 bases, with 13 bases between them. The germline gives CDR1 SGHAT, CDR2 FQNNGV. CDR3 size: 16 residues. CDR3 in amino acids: CASSLVADTNTDTQYF. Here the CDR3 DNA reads TGTGCCAGCAGCTTAGTCGCGGATACGAACACAGATACGCAGTATTTT.

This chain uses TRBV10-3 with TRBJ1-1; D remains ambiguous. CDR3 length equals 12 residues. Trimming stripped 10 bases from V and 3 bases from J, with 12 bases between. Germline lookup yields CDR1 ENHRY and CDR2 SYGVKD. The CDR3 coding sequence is TGTGCCAGCGGGGTATCGTACACTGAAGCTTTCTTT. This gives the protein CASGVSYTEAFF.